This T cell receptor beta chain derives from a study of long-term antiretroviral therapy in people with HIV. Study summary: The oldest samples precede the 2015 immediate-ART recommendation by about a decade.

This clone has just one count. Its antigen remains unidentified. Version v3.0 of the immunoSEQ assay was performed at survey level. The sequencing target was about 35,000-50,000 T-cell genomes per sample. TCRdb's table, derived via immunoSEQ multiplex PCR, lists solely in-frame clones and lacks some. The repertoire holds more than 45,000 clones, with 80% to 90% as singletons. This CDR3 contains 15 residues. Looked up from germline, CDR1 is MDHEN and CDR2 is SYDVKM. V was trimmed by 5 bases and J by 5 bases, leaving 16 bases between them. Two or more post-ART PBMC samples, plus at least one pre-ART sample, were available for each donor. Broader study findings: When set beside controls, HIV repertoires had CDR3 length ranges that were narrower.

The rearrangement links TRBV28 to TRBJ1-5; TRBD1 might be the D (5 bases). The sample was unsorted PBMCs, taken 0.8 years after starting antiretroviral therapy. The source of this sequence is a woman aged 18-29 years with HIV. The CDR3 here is CASSPLRDHHQPQHF. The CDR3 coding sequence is TGTGCCAGCAGTCCGCTGAGGGACCACCATCAGCCCCAGCATTTT. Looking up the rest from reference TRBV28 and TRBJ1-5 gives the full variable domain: DVKVTQSSRYLVKRTGEKVFLECVQDMDHENMFWYRQDPGLGLRLIYFSYDVKMKEKGDIPEGYSVSREKKERFSLILESASTNQTSMYLCASSPLRDHHQPQHFGDGTRLSIL.